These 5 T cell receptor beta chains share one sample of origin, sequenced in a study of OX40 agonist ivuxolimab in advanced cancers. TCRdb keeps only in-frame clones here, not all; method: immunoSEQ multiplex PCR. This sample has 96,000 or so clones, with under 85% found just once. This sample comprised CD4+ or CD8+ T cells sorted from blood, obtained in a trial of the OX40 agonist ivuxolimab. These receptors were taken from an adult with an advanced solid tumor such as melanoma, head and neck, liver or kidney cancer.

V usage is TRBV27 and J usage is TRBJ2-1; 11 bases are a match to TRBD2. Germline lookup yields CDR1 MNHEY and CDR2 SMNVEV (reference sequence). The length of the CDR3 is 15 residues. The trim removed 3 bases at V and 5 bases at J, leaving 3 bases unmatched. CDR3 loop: CASSFIAGGDNEQFF. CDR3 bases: TGTGCCAGCAGTTTCATAGCGGGAGGGGACAATGAGCAGTTCTTC.

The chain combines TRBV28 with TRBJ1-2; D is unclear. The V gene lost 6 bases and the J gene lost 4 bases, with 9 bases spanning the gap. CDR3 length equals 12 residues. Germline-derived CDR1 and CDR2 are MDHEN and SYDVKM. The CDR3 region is CASSLASYGYTF. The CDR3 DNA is TGTGCCAGCAGCCTCGCCAGCTATGGCTACACCTTC.

CDR3: CASSPGPQETQYF. The CDR3 coding sequence is TGTGCCAGCTCACCCGGGCCGCAAGAGACCCAGTACTTC. The chain employs TRBV18 and TRBJ2-5; D remains unclear. CDR3 length: 13 residues. The germline V gene has CDR1 KGHSH and CDR2 LQKENI. V dropped 3 bases and J dropped 2 bases, with 7 bases sitting between them.

This CDR3 reads CASSQDGLSTDTQYF. CDR3 bases: TGCGCCAGCAGCCAAGATGGGCTTAGCACAGATACGCAGTATTTT. The V gene is TRBV4-1, the J gene TRBJ2-3; D is unclear. Between the trimmed V and J ends, which lost 0 bases and 0 bases, there was a span of 7 bases. Germline V lookup: CDR1 MGHRA, CDR2 YSYEKL. The CDR3 has 15 amino acids.

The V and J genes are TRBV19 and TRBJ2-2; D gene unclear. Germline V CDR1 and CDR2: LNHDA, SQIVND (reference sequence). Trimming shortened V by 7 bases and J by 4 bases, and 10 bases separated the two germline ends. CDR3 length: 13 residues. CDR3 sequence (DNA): TGTGCCAGTATCGGAAGGCGCACCGGGGAGCTGTTTTTT. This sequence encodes CASIGRRTGELFF.